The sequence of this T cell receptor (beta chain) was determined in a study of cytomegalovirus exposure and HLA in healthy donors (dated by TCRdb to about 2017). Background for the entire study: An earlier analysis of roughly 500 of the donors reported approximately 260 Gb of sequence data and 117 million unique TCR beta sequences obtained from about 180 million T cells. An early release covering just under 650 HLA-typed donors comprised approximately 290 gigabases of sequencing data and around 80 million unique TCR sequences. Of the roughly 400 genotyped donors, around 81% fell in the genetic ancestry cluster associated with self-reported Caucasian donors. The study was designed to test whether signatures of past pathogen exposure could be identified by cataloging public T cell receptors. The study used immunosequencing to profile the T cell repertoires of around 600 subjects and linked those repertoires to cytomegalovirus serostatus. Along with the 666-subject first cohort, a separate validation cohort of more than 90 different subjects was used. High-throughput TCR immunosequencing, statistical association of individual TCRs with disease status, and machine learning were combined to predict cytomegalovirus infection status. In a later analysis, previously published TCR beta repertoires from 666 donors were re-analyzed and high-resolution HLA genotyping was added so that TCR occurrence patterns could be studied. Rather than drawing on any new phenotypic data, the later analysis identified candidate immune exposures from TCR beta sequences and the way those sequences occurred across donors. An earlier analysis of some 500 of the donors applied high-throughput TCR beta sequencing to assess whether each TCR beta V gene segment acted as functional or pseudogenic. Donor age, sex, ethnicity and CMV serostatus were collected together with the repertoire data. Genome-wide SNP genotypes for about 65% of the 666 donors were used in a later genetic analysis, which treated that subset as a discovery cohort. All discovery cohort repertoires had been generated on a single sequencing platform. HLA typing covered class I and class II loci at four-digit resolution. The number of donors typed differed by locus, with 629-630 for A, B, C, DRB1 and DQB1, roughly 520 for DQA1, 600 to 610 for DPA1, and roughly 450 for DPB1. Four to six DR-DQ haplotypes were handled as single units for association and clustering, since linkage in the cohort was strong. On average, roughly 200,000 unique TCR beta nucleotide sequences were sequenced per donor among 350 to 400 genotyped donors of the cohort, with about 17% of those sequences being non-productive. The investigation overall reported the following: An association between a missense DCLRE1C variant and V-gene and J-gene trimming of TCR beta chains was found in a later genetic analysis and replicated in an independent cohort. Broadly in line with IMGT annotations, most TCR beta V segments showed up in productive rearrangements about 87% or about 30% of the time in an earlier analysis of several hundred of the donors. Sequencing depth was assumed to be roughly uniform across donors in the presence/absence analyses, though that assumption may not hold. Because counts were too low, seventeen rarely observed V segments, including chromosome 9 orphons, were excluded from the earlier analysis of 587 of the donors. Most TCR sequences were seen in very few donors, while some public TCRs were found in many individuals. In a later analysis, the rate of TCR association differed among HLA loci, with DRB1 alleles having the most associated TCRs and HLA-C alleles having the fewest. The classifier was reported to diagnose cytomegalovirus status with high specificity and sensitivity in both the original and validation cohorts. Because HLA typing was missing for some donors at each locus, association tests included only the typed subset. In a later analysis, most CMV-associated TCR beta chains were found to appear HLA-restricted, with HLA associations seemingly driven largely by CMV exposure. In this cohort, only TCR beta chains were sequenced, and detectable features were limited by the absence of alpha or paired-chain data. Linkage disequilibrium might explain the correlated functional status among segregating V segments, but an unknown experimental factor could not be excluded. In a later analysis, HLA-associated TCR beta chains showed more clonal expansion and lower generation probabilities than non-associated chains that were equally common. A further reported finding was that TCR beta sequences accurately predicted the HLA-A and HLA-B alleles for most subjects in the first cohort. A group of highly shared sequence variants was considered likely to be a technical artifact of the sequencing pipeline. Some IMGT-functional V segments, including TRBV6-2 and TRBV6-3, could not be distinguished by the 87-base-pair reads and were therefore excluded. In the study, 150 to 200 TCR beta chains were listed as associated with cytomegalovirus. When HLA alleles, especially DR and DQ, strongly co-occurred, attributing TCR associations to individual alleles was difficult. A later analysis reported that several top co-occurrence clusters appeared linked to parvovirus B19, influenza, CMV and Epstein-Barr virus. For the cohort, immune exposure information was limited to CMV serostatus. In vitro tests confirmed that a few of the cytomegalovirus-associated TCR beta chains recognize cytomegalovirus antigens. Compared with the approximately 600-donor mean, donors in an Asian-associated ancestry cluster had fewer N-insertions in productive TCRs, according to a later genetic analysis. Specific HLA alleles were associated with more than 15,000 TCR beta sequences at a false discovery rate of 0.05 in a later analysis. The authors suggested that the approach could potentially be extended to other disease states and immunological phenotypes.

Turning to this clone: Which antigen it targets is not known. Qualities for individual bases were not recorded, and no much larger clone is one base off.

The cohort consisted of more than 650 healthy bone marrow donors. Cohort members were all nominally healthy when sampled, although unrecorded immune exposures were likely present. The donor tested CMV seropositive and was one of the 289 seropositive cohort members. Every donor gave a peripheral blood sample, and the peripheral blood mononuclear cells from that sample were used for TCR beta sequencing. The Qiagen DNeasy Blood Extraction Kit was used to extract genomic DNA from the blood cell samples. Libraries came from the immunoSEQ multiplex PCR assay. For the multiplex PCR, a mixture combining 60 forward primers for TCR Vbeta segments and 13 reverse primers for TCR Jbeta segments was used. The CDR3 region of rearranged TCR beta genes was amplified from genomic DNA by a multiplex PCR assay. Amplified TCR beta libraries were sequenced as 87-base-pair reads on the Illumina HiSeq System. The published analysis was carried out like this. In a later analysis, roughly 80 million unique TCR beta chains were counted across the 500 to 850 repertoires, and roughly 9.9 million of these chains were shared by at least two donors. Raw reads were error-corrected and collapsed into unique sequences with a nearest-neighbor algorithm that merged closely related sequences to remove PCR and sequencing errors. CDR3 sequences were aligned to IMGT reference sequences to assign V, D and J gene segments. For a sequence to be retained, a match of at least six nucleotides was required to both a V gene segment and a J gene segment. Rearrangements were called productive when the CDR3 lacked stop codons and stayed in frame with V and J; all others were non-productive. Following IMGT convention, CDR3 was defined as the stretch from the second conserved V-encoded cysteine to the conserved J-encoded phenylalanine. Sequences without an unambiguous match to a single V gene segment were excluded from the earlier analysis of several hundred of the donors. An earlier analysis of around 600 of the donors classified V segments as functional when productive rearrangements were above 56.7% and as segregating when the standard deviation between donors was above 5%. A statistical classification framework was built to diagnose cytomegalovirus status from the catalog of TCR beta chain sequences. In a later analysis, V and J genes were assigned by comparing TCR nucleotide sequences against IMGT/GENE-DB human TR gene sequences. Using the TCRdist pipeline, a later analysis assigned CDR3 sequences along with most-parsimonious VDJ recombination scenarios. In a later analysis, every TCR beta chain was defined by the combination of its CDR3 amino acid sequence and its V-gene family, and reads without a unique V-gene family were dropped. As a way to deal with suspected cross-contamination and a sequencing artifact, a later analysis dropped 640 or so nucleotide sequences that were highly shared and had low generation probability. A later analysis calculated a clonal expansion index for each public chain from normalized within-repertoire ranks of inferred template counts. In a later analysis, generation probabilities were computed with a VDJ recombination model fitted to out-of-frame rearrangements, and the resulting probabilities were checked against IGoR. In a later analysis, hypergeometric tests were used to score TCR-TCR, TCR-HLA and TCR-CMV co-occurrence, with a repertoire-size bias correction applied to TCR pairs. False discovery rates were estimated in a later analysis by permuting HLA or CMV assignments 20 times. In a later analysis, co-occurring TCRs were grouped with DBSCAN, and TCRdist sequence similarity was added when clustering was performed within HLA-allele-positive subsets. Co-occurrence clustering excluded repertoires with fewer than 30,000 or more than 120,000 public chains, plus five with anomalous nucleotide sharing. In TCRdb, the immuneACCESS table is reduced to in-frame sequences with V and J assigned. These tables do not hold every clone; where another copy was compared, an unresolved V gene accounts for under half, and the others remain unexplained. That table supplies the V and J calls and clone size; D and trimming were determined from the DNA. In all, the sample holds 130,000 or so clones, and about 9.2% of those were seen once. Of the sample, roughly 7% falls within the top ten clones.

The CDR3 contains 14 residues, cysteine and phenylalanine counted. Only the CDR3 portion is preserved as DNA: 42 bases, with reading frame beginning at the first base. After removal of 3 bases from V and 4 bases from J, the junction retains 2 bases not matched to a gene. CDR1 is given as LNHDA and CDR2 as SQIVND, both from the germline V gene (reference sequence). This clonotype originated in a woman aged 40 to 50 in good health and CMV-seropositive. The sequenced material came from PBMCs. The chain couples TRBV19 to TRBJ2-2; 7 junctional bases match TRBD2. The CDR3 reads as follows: CASSISGGTGELFF. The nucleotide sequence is TGTGCCAGTAGTATTTCGGGGGGCACCGGGGAGCTGTTTTTT. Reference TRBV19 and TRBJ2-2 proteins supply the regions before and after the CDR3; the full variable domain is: DGGITQSPKYLFRKEGQNVTLSCEQNLNHDAMYWYRQDPGQGLRLIYYSQIVNDFQKGDIAEGYSVSREKKESFPLTVTSAQKNPTAFYLCASSISGGTGELFFGEGSRLTVL.